These 30 T cell receptor beta chains originate from one sample sequenced in a study of tissue T cells after allogeneic stem cell transplantation. Assay used: immunoSEQ multiplex PCR; TCRdb lists only in-frame clones, some missing. The repertoire has some 5,700 clones, 45% of them found once; the top ten carry 13% to 15%. Time point meaning: mouse harvest day 14 after allogeneic transplant. The graft held 10^6 splenic CD5+ T cells and 10^7 T-cell-depleted bone marrow cells. Sample: gut tissue. These receptors originate from a female BALB/c mouse given C57BL/6 T cells with graft-versus-host disease after an allogeneic hematopoietic cell transplant.

In this sample, this clone is medium-sized. The genes are named according to mouse. The read falls 1 residue short of the CDR3 end, and the missing part is taken from the germline J gene. The chain carries TRBV3 and TRBJ2-7; 9 bases match TRBD2. The V gene end was trimmed by 2 bases and the J gene end by 7 bases; junction bases not matched to a gene: 0. Germline V gene lookup returns CDR1 SNHLY and CDR2 FYNGKV (reference sequence). This CDR3 contains 12 residues. The CDR3 sequence is CASSLLGGEQYF. The covered CDR3 bases are TGTGCCAGCAGCTTACTGGGGGGGGAACAGTAC.

As for this clone: It is likely a read error: a sequence one base away is far more abundant. Germline and genes here are mouse. The read finishes 1 residue shy of the CDR3 end, and the germline J gene is used to complete it. The chain recombines TRBV13-2 with TRBJ2-7, with TRBD2 matching over 10 bases. The CDR3 is 15 residues long. The germline gives CDR1 NNHNN, CDR2 SYGAGS (reference sequence). The CDR3 DNA, read in part, is TGTGCCCGCGGTGATCGAGCTGGGGGGGCTTATGAACAGTAC. It codes for CARGDRAGGAYEQY. The full-length CDR3 reads as CARGDRAGGAYEQYF.

Remarks on this clone: Mouse names are used for the genes. The CDR3 extends 1 residue past the end of the read, so its final part is completed from the germline J gene. The V call is TRBV23, the J call TRBJ2-2. CDR3 length equals 16 residues. Germline lookup yields CDR1 KGHTA and CDR2 FQNQQP. The CDR3 here is CSSSQSGEGNTGQLYF. CDR3 bases read: TGCTCCAGCAGTCAATCGGGGGAAGGGAACACCGGGCAGCTCTAC. The full variable domain, with the rest looked up from reference TRBV23 and TRBJ2-2, is DAAVTQKPRYLIKMKGQEAEMKCIPEKGHTAVFWYQQKQSKELKFLIYFQNQQPLDQIDMVKERFSAVCPSSSLCSLGIRTCEAEDSALYLCSSSQSGEGNTGQLYFGEGSKLTVL.

This clone was seen just once. The genes are named according to mouse. CDR3 DNA (partial): TGTGCCAGCAGTCTGCCTGGGGGCCAAGACACCCAGTAC. Its translation: CASSLPGGQDTQY. The full CDR3 sequence reads CASSLPGGQDTQYF. This chain uses TRBV26 with TRBJ2-5; 7 bases match TRBD2. The read ends 1 residue early relative to the CDR3; the germline J gene fills the gap. The CDR3 spans 14 residues. The V gene's germline CDR1 is KGHPV and CDR2 FQNQEV (reference sequence). With 2 bases clipped from V and 2 bases from J, the junction kept 1 base outside the gene matches.

This clone was counted a few times. Mouse names are used for the genes. The sequence runs out 1 residue before the end of the CDR3; the remainder is reconstructed from the germline J gene. The chain joins TRBV13-3 to TRBJ2-5, with 8 bases lining up with TRBD2. V lost 6 bases to trimming and J lost 4 bases; unmatched junction nucleotides: 4. The CDR3 totals 13 residues. CDR1 and CDR2 (germline): NNHDY, SYVADS. CDR3 DNA, as far as it was read: TGTGCCAGCAAATCCTGGGGGGAAGACACCCAGTAC. Translating it yields CASKSWGEDTQY. The CDR3 reads in full as CASKSWGEDTQYF. The variable domain in full, completed from reference TRBV13-3 and TRBJ2-5, reads EAAVTQSPRSKVAVTGGKVTLSCHQTNNHDYMYWYRQDTGHGLRLIHYSYVADSTEKGDIPDGYKASRPSQENFSLILELASLSQTAVYFCASKSWGEDTQYFGPGTRLLVL.

As to this clone: The genes are named according to mouse. The CDR3 region is CASSLTGSAETLYF. The CDR3 bases that were read are TGTGCCAGCAGCTTGACTGGTAGTGCAGAAACGCTGTAT. The chain is built from TRBV3 and TRBJ2-3; perhaps TRBD2 as D (6 bases). The read gets to within 1 residue of the CDR3 end, and the germline J gene fills in the rest. Between the trimmed V and J ends, which lost 3 bases and 0 bases, there was a span of 7 bases. Germline V CDR1 and CDR2: SNHLY, FYNGKV (reference sequence). This CDR3 has 14 amino acids.

This clone was observed a few times. Germline and genes here are mouse. The read ends 1 residue before the CDR3 terminus; that terminus is restored from the germline J gene. This chain joins TRBV12-1 and TRBJ2-1; 11 bases map to TRBD2. The CDR3 spans 14 residues. Looked up from germline, CDR1 is SGHSN and CDR2 is HYEKVE. The trim removed 6 bases at V and 1 base at J, leaving 1 base unmatched. CDR3 residues: CASDWGGNYAEQFF. The sequenced CDR3 bases are TGTGCCAGCGACTGGGGGGGGAACTATGCTGAGCAGTTC. The complete variable domain, with remaining parts taken from reference TRBV12-1 and TRBJ2-1, reads DSGVVQSPRHIIKEKGGRSVLTCIPISGHSNVVWYQQTLGKELKFLIQHYEKVERDKGFLPSRFSVQQFDDYHSEMNMSALELEDSAMYFCASDWGGNYAEQFFGPGTRLTVL.

Points on this clone: The gene names here belong to mouse. The read halts 1 residue ahead of the CDR3 end, with the missing end drawn from the germline J gene. The chain combines TRBV4 with TRBJ2-5; 9 bases are a match to TRBD1. This CDR3 has 14 amino acids. V shed 5 bases and J 4 bases; nucleotides not matched to a gene: 4. The germline CDR1 and CDR2 sequences are LGHDT and YNNKQL (reference sequence). CDR3 region: CASSLRDREDTQYF. CDR3 bases read: TGTGCCAGCAGCCTCCGGGACAGGGAAGACACCCAGTAC.

The table lists this clone with a few counts. The gene names here belong to mouse. The DNA ends 1 residue before the CDR3 does, and the rest of the CDR3 is filled in from the germline J gene. V gene TRBV26 combines with J gene TRBJ2-7; D call uncertain. This CDR3 has 12 amino acids. The V gene's germline CDR1 is KGHPV and CDR2 FQNQEV (reference sequence). V lost 2 bases and J 7 bases, leaving 9 bases between the germline ends. The CDR3 here is CASSLRDGEQYF. The sequenced CDR3 bases are TGTGCCAGCAGTCTGAGGGATGGGGAACAGTAC.

In regard to this clone: Gene names follow the mouse nomenclature. The missing CDR3 end, 1 residue past where the read stops, is filled in from the germline J gene. This chain uses TRBV12-1 with TRBJ2-1; no reliable D call. CDR3 length: 12 residues. Germline assignment: CDR1 SGHSN and CDR2 HYEKVE. Trimming left V 2 bases short and J 5 bases short, with 6 bases between. The covered CDR3 bases are TGTGCCAGCTCTCATGACAATGCTGAGCAGTTC. Its protein product is CASSHDNAEQF. The complete CDR3 protein is CASSHDNAEQFF.

Of note for this clone: The genes and germline here are from mouse. The CDR3 is cut off 1 residue early in the read; its end comes from the germline J gene. V is TRBV19 and J is TRBJ1-4; 9 nucleotides agree with TRBD1. The CDR3 length is 14 residues. Trimming cost V 2 bases and J 5 bases; bases outside gene matches: 1. Germline CDR1 is FNHDT and CDR2 is SITEND (reference sequence). The sequenced part of the CDR3 DNA is TGTGCCAGCAGTATCGGACAGGGGAACGAAAGATTATTT. It codes for CASSIGQGNERLF. The CDR3 in full is CASSIGQGNERLFF.

This clone occurred a few times. The germline and genes are mouse ones. The sequence runs out 1 residue before the end of the CDR3; the remainder is reconstructed from the germline J gene. V usage is TRBV12-1 and J usage is TRBJ2-3; D perhaps matches TRBD2 (5 bases). The V and J ends lost 0 bases and 3 bases respectively, with 6 bases between them. Germline-derived CDR1 and CDR2 are SGHSN and HYEKVE. The CDR3 loop spans 13 amino acids. The CDR3 sequence is CASSLVGAETLYF. The part of the CDR3 DNA that was read is TGTGCCAGCTCTCTCGTGGGGGCAGAAACGCTGTAT.

This clone is judged medium-sized. Gene labels here are mouse ones. Read coverage stops 1 residue before the CDR3 terminus; the germline J gene supplies the remainder. The chain employs TRBV31 and TRBJ2-7, with 12 bases fitting TRBD2. CDR1 and CDR2 from the germline V gene are GKSSPN and SITVG. V lost 0 bases and J lost 6; bases outside the gene matches: 3. The CDR3 contains 14 residues. CDR3 DNA, as far as it was read: TGTGCCTGGAGTCTACGACTGGGGGGGCTTGAACAGTAC. This encodes CAWSLRLGGLEQY. The whole CDR3 protein reads CAWSLRLGGLEQYF.

To note about this clone: These gene names are mouse names. The read is 1 residue too short to cover the CDR3 end, so that end is filled in from the germline J gene. The chain carries TRBV1 and TRBJ2-1; 9 positions agree with TRBD2. The ends lost 2 bases at V and 3 bases at J; junction bases unmatched: 2. The CDR3 consists of 15 residues. Germline values: CDR1 NSQYPW, CDR2 LRSPGD (reference sequence). The CDR3 loop reads CTCSAMGGRYAEQFF. The sequenced CDR3 bases are TGCACCTGCAGTGCAATGGGGGGGCGCTATGCTGAGCAGTTC. Filled out from reference TRBV1 and TRBJ2-1, the complete variable domain reads VTLLEQNPRWRLVPRGQAVNLRCILKNSQYPWMSWYQQDLQKQLQWLFTLRSPGDKEVKSLPGADYLATRVTDTELRLQVANMSQGRTLYCTCSAMGGRYAEQFFGPGTRLTVL.

In this sample, this clone is large. The gene symbols are mouse symbols. The read ends 1 residue early relative to the CDR3; the germline J gene fills the gap. V gene TRBV5 combines with J gene TRBJ1-5, with D possibly matching TRBD1 (5 bases). V lost 1 base to trimming and J lost 7 bases, with 11 bases between them. In germline, CDR1 is LGHNA, CDR2 YNLKQL (reference sequence). This CDR3 is built from 14 residues. CDR3 loop: CASSQVGGGQAPLF. The covered CDR3 bases are TGTGCCAGCAGCCAAGTCGGGGGGGGGCAGGCTCCGCTT.

On this clone: The genes and germline here are from mouse. The read falls 1 residue short of the CDR3 end, and the missing part is taken from the germline J gene. J is TRBJ1-4 and V is TRBV3; D possibly corresponds to TRBD1 (5 bases). The ends were cut back, 5 bases at V and 2 bases at J, with 12 bases in the middle. CDR1 and CDR2 (germline): SNHLY, FYNGKV (reference sequence). The CDR3 totals 15 residues. The CDR3: CASSPPGPSNERLFF. CDR3 DNA (partial): TGTGCCAGCAGCCCTCCGGGACCCTCCAACGAAAGATTATTT.

A note on this clone: Germline and genes: mouse. The read finishes 1 residue shy of the CDR3 end, and the germline J gene is used to complete it. The chain carries TRBV19 and TRBJ1-6; 9 bases map to TRBD1. TRBJ1-6 is identified as an open reading frame with a role that is uncertain. This CDR3 contains 15 residues. Germline trimming cut 2 bases from V and 7 bases from J; bases unmatched to any gene: 4. Germline CDR1 is FNHDT and CDR2 is SITEND (reference sequence). The CDR3 loop is CASSITGGANSPLYF. The sequenced CDR3 bases are TGTGCCAGCAGTATCACAGGGGGCGCGAATTCGCCCCTCTAC.

With regard to this clone: Gene names are mouse gene names. The sequenced fragment ends 1 residue before the CDR3 boundary, so the rest is inferred from the germline J gene. The chain links TRBV3 to TRBJ1-2; D gene uncertain. Trimming took off 1 base at V and 1 base at J, with 4 bases between the two ends. The germline gives CDR1 SNHLY, CDR2 FYNGKV (reference sequence). This CDR3 has 13 amino acids. The CDR3 loop reads CASSLVINSDYTF. CDR3 bases read: TGTGCCAGCAGCTTAGTGATAAACTCCGACTACACC.

A word on this clone: Gene names and germline refer to mouse. The read halts 1 residue ahead of the CDR3 end, with the missing end drawn from the germline J gene. The chain couples TRBV26 to TRBJ1-1, with 10 bases fitting TRBD1. V was clipped by 3 bases and J by 7 bases; unmatched bases: 5. This CDR3 has 14 amino acids. Germline V lookup: CDR1 KGHPV, CDR2 FQNQEV (reference sequence). CDR3 DNA (partial): TGTGCCAGCAGTCTTCCCGGGACAGGGGAAGAAGTCTTC. Protein: CASSLPGTGEEVF. The complete CDR3 protein is CASSLPGTGEEVFF.

Concerning this clone: Germline and genes: mouse. The CDR3 is cut off 1 residue early in the read; its end comes from the germline J gene. This sequence joins TRBV3 and TRBJ2-2, with 9 bases aligning to TRBD1. The CDR3 has 15 residues. V was clipped by 3 bases and J by 1 base; unmatched bases: 0. Germline-derived CDR1 and CDR2 are SNHLY and FYNGKV (reference sequence). CDR3: CASSLDRGNTGQLYF. The covered CDR3 bases are TGTGCCAGCAGCTTGGACAGGGGAAACACCGGGCAGCTCTAC.

This clone showed up just a few times. Mouse gene names apply. The CDR3 is cut off 1 residue early in the read; its end comes from the germline J gene. The chain has TRBV15 and TRBJ2-1; 12 nucleotides agree with TRBD2. The V and J ends lost 5 bases and 3 bases, in that order; junction bases with no gene match: 2. The germline V gene has CDR1 SGHND and CDR2 FRSKSL. This CDR3 is built from 15 residues. CDR3 bases read: TGTGCCAGCAGTCCGGACTGGGGGGGCTATGCTGAGCAGTTC. It codes for CASSPDWGGYAEQF. The entire CDR3 is CASSPDWGGYAEQFF.

By sample share, this clone is medium-sized. The gene names here belong to mouse. The read comes to an end 1 residue before the CDR3 does, leaving the germline J gene to fill in the end. This sequence joins TRBV13-1 and TRBJ2-4; possible D gene TRBD1, 6 bases. Germline V gives CDR1 NSHNY, CDR2 SYGAGN. With 2 bases removed from V and 0 bases from J, the gap between germline ends came to 10 bases. The CDR3 is 15 amino acids. CDR3 bases read: TGTGCCAGCAGTGACCGGGACATTAGTCAAAACACCTTGTAC. It codes for CASSDRDISQNTLY. In full, the CDR3 is CASSDRDISQNTLYF.

With respect to this clone: Genes and germline come from the mouse. With the read ending 1 residue before the CDR3 end, the germline J gene is used to fill in that end. The genes are TRBV12-2 and TRBJ1-1; 11 nucleotides align to TRBD1. After removal of 2 bases from V and 3 bases from J, the junction contained 1 base not matched to a gene. Germline V gene sequence: CDR1 SGHLS, CDR2 HYDKME. The CDR3 sequence is 14 residues long. The CDR3: CASSRDRGYTEVFF. The covered CDR3 bases are TGTGCCAGCTCTCGGGACAGGGGGTACACAGAAGTCTTC.

This clone turned up a few times. All gene names here are mouse names. The CDR3 end is not reached by the read, which stops 1 residue before it; the germline J gene fills it in. This sequence joins TRBV19 and TRBJ2-7; D unresolved. Germline V CDR1 and CDR2: FNHDT, SITEND (reference sequence). The V gene lost 4 bases and the J gene lost 2 bases, with 7 bases spanning the gap. This CDR3 is 12 amino acids long. The CDR3 region is CASSRQTYEQYF. The CDR3 bases that were read are TGTGCCAGCAGTCGACAAACCTATGAACAGTAC. The full variable domain, in which reference TRBV19 and TRBJ2-7 provide the parts outside the CDR3, is GGIITQTPKFLIGQEGQKLTLKCQQNFNHDTMYWYRQDSGKGLRLIYYSITENDLQKGDLSEGYDASREKKSSFSLTVTSAQKNEMAVFLCASSRQTYEQYFGPGTRLTVL.

A remark on this clone: Gene names and germline match the mouse. The read ends 1 residue before the CDR3 terminus; that terminus is restored from the germline J gene. V and J are TRBV26 and TRBJ2-4; D is undetermined. CDR3 length: 11 residues. Germline CDR1 KGHPV, CDR2 FQNQEV (reference sequence). Trimming pared 6 bases from V and 4 bases from J, leaving 5 bases between. Incomplete CDR3 DNA: TGTGCCAGCAGCAGAGAAAACACCTTGTAC. Protein product: CASSRENTLY. The full CDR3 sequence reads CASSRENTLYF. Complete variable domain (other parts from reference TRBV26 and TRBJ2-4): NSKVIQTPRYLVKGQGQKAKMRCIPEKGHPVVFWYQQNKNNEFKFLINFQNQEVLQQIDMTEKRFSAECPSNSPCSLEIQSSEAGDSALYLCASSRENTLYFGAGTRLSVL.

Concerning this clone itself: Mouse gene names and germline throughout. The DNA ends 1 residue before the CDR3 does, and the rest of the CDR3 is filled in from the germline J gene. V gene TRBV26 combines with J gene TRBJ2-3, with 8 bases that match TRBD1. Germline CDR1 reads KGHPV; CDR2 reads FQNQEV (reference sequence). Trimming removed 5 bases from V and 9 bases from J; junction bases left unmatched: 4. The CDR3 is 12 residues long. The DNA read from the CDR3 is TGTGCCAGCAGTATTCAGGGGGCGACGCTGTAT. Translating gives CASSIQGATLY. In full, the CDR3 reads CASSIQGATLYF.

Worth noting for this clone: All gene names here are mouse names. The read gets to within 1 residue of the CDR3 end, and the germline J gene fills in the rest. The rearrangement joins TRBV3 to TRBJ2-5; 9 positions match TRBD2. V was clipped by 5 bases and J by 3 bases; unmatched bases: 3. CDR3 size: 14 residues. Germline assignment: CDR1 SNHLY and CDR2 FYNGKV (reference sequence). The CDR3 DNA, read in part, is TGTGCCAGCAGCGGAGGACTGGGGCAAGACACCCAGTAC. Residues: CASSGGLGQDTQY. The entire CDR3 reads CASSGGLGQDTQYF.

Points on this clone: Here the gene names and germline are mouse. The CDR3 goes on 1 residue after the read ends, and that part is filled in from the germline J gene. V usage is TRBV1 and J usage is TRBJ1-1; D ambiguous. Germline assignment: CDR1 NSQYPW and CDR2 LRSPGD (reference sequence). The V and J ends lost 1 base and 4 bases respectively, with 4 bases between them. This CDR3 is 12 amino acids long. The CDR3 spells CTCSAGATEVFF. Incomplete CDR3 DNA: TGCACCTGCAGTGCAGGGGCCACAGAAGTCTTC. The full variable domain, completed using reference TRBV1 and TRBJ1-1, is VTLLEQNPRWRLVPRGQAVNLRCILKNSQYPWMSWYQQDLQKQLQWLFTLRSPGDKEVKSLPGADYLATRVTDTELRLQVANMSQGRTLYCTCSAGATEVFFGKGTRLTVV.

This clone was recorded a few times. Mouse gene names apply. Read sequence stops 1 residue before the CDR3 end, and the germline J gene provides the missing end. This chain uses TRBV3 with TRBJ2-3; 9 bases match TRBD2. Per the germline V gene, CDR1 is SNHLY and CDR2 is FYNGKV (reference sequence). This CDR3 is built from 15 residues. The ends lost 3 bases at V and 0 bases at J; junction bases unmatched: 1. The covered CDR3 bases are TGTGCCAGCAGCTTTGGGGGGGCTAGTGCAGAAACGCTGTAT. It translates to CASSFGGASAETLY. In full, the CDR3 reads CASSFGGASAETLYF.

In the case of this clone: Germline and genes: mouse. The read terminates 1 residue ahead of where the CDR3 ends, so the germline J gene completes it. The chain recombines TRBV4 with TRBJ1-2; TRBD1 might be the D (6 bases). The CDR3 sequence is 15 residues long. V dropped 4 bases and J dropped 0 bases, with 12 bases sitting between them. Per the germline V gene, CDR1 is LGHDT and CDR2 is YNNKQL (reference sequence). The CDR3: CASSFRDNANSDYTF. CDR3 DNA, as far as it was read: TGTGCCAGCAGCTTCCGGGACAATGCAAACTCCGACTACACC.